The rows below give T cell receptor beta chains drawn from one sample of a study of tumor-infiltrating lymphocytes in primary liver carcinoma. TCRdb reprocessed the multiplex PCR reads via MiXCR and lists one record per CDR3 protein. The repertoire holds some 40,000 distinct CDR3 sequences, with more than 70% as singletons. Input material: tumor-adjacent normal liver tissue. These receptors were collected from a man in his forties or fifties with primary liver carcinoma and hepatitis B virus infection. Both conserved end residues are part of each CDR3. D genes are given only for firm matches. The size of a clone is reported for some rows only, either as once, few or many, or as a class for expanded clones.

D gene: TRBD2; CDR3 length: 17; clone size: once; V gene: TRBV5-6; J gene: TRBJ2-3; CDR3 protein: CASSRNGLAWITDTQYF; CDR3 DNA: TGTGCCAGCAGCCGGAATGGACTAGCGTGGATCACAGATACGCAGTATTTT
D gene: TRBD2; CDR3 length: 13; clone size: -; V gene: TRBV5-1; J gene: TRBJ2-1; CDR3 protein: CASSSMGLAEHFF; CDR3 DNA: TGCGCCAGCAGCTCGATGGGACTAGCTGAGCATTTCTTC
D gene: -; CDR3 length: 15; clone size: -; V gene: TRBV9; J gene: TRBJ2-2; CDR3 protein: CASSVRGIDTGELFF; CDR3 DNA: TGTGCCAGCAGCGTACGAGGGATAGACACCGGGGAGCTGTTTTTT
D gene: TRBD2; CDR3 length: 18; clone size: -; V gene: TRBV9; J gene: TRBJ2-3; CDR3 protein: CASSVEGLAGGPIDTQYF; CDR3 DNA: TGTGCCAGCAGCGTAGAAGGACTAGCGGGAGGGCCGATAGATACGCAGTATTTT
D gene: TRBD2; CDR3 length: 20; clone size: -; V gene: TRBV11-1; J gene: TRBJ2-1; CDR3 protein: CASSIGKTSGASQFGNEQFF; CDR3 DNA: TGTGCCAGCAGCATAGGAAAGACTAGCGGAGCATCACAGTTCGGCAATGAGCAGTTCTTC
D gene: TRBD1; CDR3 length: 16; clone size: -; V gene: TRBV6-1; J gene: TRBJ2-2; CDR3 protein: CVSSEAPEQGTGELFF; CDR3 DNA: TGTGTCAGCAGTGAAGCTCCGGAACAGGGGACCGGGGAGCTGTTTTTT
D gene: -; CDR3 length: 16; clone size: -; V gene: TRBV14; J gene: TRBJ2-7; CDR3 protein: CADSRDRSGLTYEQYF; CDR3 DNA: TGTGCCGACAGCCGAGATCGGAGCGGGCTGACCTACGAGCAGTACTTC
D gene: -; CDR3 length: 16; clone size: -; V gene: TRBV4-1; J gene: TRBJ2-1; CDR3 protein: CSSTQESATQYNEQFF; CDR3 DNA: TGCTCCAGCACCCAAGAGTCAGCGACCCAATACAATGAGCAGTTCTTC
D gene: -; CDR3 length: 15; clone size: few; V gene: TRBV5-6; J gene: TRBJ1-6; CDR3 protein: CAGSPRTPVNSPLNF; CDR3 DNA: TGTGCCGGCAGCCCAAGGACTCCAGTGAATTCACCCCTCAACTTT
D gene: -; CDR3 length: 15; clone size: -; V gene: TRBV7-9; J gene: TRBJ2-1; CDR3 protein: CASTDSLSETNKEFF; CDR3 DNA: TGTGCCAGCACTGACAGTTTATCCGAAACCAATAAGGAGTTCTTC
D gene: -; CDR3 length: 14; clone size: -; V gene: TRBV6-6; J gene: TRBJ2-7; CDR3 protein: CASSYSGWGSELNF; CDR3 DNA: TGTGCCAGTAGTTACTCGGGGTGGGGAAGCGAGCTGAACTTC
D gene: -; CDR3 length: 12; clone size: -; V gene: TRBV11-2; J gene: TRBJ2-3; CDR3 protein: CASSLETDMQYF; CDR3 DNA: TGTGCCAGCAGCTTAGAGACAGATATGCAGTATTTT
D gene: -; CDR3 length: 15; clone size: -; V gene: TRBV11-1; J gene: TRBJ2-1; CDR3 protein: CVSSDFCSSYNEQFF; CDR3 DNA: TGTGTCAGCAGCGACTTTTGCTCATCCTACAATGAGCAGTTCTTC
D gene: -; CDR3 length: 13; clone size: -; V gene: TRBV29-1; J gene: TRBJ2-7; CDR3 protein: CSVGKGISYEQYF; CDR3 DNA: TGCAGCGTTGGGAAAGGGATCTCCTACGAGCAGTACTTC
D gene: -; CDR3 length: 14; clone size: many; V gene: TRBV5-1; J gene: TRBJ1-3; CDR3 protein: CASSLTGPGNTIYF; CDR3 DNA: TGCGCCAGCAGCTTGACAGGTCCAGGAAACACCATATATTTT
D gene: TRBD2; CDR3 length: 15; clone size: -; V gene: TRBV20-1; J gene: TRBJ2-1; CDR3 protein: CSALGLAGINNEQFF; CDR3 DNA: TGCAGTGCTCTCGGGCTAGCGGGAATCAACAATGAGCAGTTCTTC
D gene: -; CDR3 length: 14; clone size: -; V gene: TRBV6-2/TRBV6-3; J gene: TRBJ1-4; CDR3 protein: CASRKGRYKRKLSF; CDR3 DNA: TGTGCCAGCCGAAAGGGAAGATATAAGAGAAAACTGTCTTTT
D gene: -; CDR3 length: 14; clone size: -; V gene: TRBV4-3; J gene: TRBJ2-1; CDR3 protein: CASSQDPGKVMRFF; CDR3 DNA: TGTGCCAGCAGCCAAGATCCGGGAAAAGTGATGCGGTTCTTC
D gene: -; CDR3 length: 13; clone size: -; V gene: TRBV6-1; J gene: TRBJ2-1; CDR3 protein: CAGEEGFSNERFF; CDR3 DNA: TGTGCCGGCGAGGAGGGATTTAGCAATGAGCGGTTCTTC
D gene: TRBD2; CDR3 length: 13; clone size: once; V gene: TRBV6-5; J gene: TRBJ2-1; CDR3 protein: CASISSGSDELFF; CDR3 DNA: TGTGCCAGCATTTCTAGCGGTAGCGATGAGCTGTTCTTC
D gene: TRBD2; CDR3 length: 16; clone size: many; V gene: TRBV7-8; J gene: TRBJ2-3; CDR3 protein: CASSSPGTSGRSTQYF; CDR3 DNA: TGTGCCAGCAGCTCCCCCGGGACTAGCGGGAGGAGTACGCAGTATTTT
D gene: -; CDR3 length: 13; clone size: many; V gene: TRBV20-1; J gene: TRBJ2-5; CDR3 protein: CSGWGREGETQYF; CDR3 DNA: TGCAGTGGTTGGGGGCGTGAGGGAGAGACCCAGTACTTC
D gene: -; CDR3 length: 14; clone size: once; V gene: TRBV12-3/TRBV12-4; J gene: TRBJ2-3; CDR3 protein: CAITLRGITDTQYF; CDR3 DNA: TGTGCCATCACCCTGCGCGGGATTACAGATACGCAGTATTTT
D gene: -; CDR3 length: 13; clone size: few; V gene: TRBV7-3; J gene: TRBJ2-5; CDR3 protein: CASSSGPQETQYF; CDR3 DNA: TGTGCCAGCAGTTCGGGACCGCAAGAGACCCAGTACTTC
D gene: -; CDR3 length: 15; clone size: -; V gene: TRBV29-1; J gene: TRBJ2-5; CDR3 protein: CSVEADTVRAETQYF; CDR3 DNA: TGTAGCGTTGAAGCGGACACGGTGCGAGCAGAAACCCAGTACTTC
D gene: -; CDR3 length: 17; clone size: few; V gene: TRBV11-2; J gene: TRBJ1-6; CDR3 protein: CASSSDQPQNYNSPLHF; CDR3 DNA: TGTGCCAGCAGCTCAGATCAACCTCAGAATTATAATTCACCCCTCCACTTT
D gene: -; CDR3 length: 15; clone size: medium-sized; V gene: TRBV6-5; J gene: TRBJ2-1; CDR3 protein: CASSYNQEAYNEQFF; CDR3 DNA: TGTGCCAGCAGTTACAACCAGGAGGCTTACAATGAGCAGTTCTTC
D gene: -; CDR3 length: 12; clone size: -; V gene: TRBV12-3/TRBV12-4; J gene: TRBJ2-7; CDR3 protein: CANSLDRYEQYF; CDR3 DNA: TGTGCCAACAGTTTGGACCGGTATGAGCAGTACTTC